A single sample gave rise to the 20 T cell receptor beta chains below, sequenced in a study of T-cell memory formation after mild COVID-19 (dated by TCRdb to the early 2020s). Library preparation used 5' RACE. This sample was sequenced with an Illumina NovaSeq 6000. TCRdb redid the processing of the public reads, applying fastp at Q25 and MiXCR, and retained in-frame beta chains. Each record represents a unique CDR3 protein, reported with the most common genes and DNA among its rows. Across this sample there are about 140,000 distinct CDR3 sequences, with more than 13% seen only once. The ten largest clones take up under 30% of the sample. The sequencing sample was made of PBMCs or a T cell subset sorted from them (not recorded which). These receptors originate from an adult woman who had mild COVID-19 (a few samples of this study predate the infection). The sample titles of this study are shuffled in the database, so cell type and time point are left out; the donor was told from shared clones.

J is TRBJ2-1 and V is TRBV6-2 or TRBV6-3; no definite D call. V was clipped by 6 bases and J by 6 bases, with 18 bases between them. CDR3 length: 15 amino acids. The germline CDR1 and CDR2 sequences are MNHEY and SVGEGT. The CDR3 DNA is TGTGCCAGCAGCCCCAAATTGTGGAACTCCAATGAGCAGTTCTTC. Protein: CASSPKLWNSNEQFF.

This chain joins TRBV19 and TRBJ1-1, with unresolved D. Germline-derived CDR1 and CDR2 are LNHDA and SQIVND (reference sequence). This CDR3 is built from 13 residues. The V and J ends lost 7 bases and 5 bases respectively, with 14 bases between them. The CDR3 nucleotides read TGTGCCAGTACCCTAGGGCCGGGAACTGAAGCTTTCTTT. Translating it yields CASTLGPGTEAFF.

This clonotype has more than one count but fewer than ten. The chain links TRBV30 to TRBJ1-2, with D tentatively TRBD1 (6 bases). The CDR3 is 14 amino acids. Trimming cost V 2 bases and J 6 bases, with 16 bases left between them. The germline V gene has CDR1 GTSNPN and CDR2 SVGIG (reference sequence). CDR3 sequence: CAWSFEGERHGYTF. The CDR3 bases are TGTGCCTGGAGTTTTGAGGGGGAAAGGCATGGCTACACCTTC.

This clonotype was detected ten times or more. The J gene is TRBJ2-4, the V gene TRBV7-8, with 7 bases that match TRBD2. The germline V gene encodes CDR1 SGHVS and CDR2 FQNEAQ. This CDR3 has 16 residues. Trimming cost V 5 bases and J 1 base; bases outside gene matches: 8. The CDR3 region has the DNA TGTGCCAGCAGCCGGGGGTTGCGGGAGGCCAAAAACATTCAGTACTTC. It codes for CASSRGLREAKNIQYF.

This clonotype was seen a few times. The V and J genes are TRBV5-5 and TRBJ1-1; D is uncertain. Germline V gene data show CDR1 as SGHKS and CDR2 as YYEKEE (reference sequence). The CDR3 spans 13 residues. Trimming removed 0 bases at V and 8 bases at J, with 11 bases between. The CDR3 region is CASSLAYGGEAFF. CDR3 DNA sequence: TGTGCCAGCAGCTTGGCCTACGGAGGGGAAGCTTTCTTT.

The table lists this clonotype with a few counts. J is TRBJ2-1 and V is TRBV7-8, with 10 bases that match TRBD2. V lost 8 bases to trimming and J lost 8 bases; unmatched junction nucleotides: 6. Germline values: CDR1 SGHVS, CDR2 FQNEAQ. The CDR3 consists of 13 residues. Here the CDR3 reads CASSPSGSDEQFF. Here the CDR3 DNA reads TGTGCCAGCTCCCCTAGCGGGAGTGATGAGCAGTTCTTC.

The rearrangement uses TRBV6-1 and TRBJ1-1, with unresolved D. The length of the CDR3 is 12 residues. Germline loops: CDR1 MNHNS, CDR2 SASEGT. The V end was cut by 6 bases, the J end by 6 bases, with 11 bases between. This CDR3 is CASRYSGSEAFF. CDR3 sequence (DNA): TGTGCCAGCAGATACTCAGGCTCTGAAGCTTTCTTT.

This clonotype was picked up a small number of times. This rearrangement joins TRBV9 to TRBJ2-3, with D unclear. Germline CDR1 and CDR2: SGDLS and YYNGEE. The CDR3 contains 14 residues. The V end lost 4 bases, the J end lost 3 bases, and 12 bases lay between the germline ends. Here the CDR3 reads CASSLGLVTDTQYF. CDR3 nucleotide sequence: TGTGCCAGCAGCTTAGGGCTAGTGACAGATACGCAGTATTTT.

Many counts were recorded for this clonotype. This sequence joins TRBV20-1 and TRBJ2-1, with D perhaps matching TRBD1 (5 bases). Per the germline V gene, CDR1 is DFQATT and CDR2 is SNEGSKA (reference sequence). Trimming took off 3 bases at V and 3 bases at J, with 9 bases between the two ends. CDR3 length: 13 residues. This CDR3 reads CSASETDYNEQFF. CDR3 bases: TGCAGTGCTAGTGAGACAGACTACAATGAGCAGTTCTTC.

In its sample, this clonotype was seen many times. This sequence joins TRBV5-1 and TRBJ2-1, with TRBD2 identical over 12 bases. The CDR3 consists of 19 residues. The germline V gene has CDR1 SGHRS and CDR2 YFSETQ. The trim removed 2 bases at V and 1 base at J, leaving 10 bases unmatched. CDR3 amino acids: CASSFHLAGGLGSYNEQFF. CDR3 nucleotide sequence: TGCGCCAGCAGCTTCCATCTAGCGGGAGGGTTAGGATCCTACAATGAGCAGTTCTTC.

This clonotype was seen a handful of times. This sequence joins TRBV5-5 and TRBJ2-3; D may be TRBD2 (6 bases). Between the trimmed V and J ends, which lost 0 bases and 1 base, there was a span of 9 bases. Germline CDR1 and CDR2: SGHKS and YYEKEE (reference sequence). This CDR3 is built from 15 residues. CDR3 nucleotide sequence: TGTGCCAGCAGCTTGGGACTAGGGGGCACAGATACGCAGTATTTT. Its protein product is CASSLGLGGTDTQYF.

The chain is built from TRBV7-2 and TRBJ2-1, with D possibly being TRBD2 (5 bases). V lost 8 bases to trimming and J lost 4 bases, with 12 bases between them. The CDR3 sequence is 13 residues long. Per germline, CDR1 SGHTA and CDR2 FQGNSA. The CDR3: CASFGVGYNEQFF. The CDR3 bases are TGTGCCAGCTTCGGGGTCGGATACAATGAGCAGTTCTTC.

This clonotype came up a few times. The chain uses TRBV6-4 and TRBJ2-3, with a tentative D call TRBD2 (6 bases). The CDR3 loop spans 15 amino acids. Trimming took 2 bases from V and 4 from J, leaving 13 bases between them. The germline CDR1 and CDR2 sequences are MRHNA and SNTAGT. The CDR3 is CASSDSEGGADTQYF. CDR3 bases: TGTGCCAGCAGTGACAGTGAGGGCGGGGCAGATACGCAGTATTTT.

The chain couples TRBV5-1 to TRBJ2-3; 7 nucleotides align to TRBD1. The CDR3 length is 15 residues. CDR1 is SGHRS and CDR2 is YFSETQ in the germline V gene. The V gene end was trimmed by 4 bases and the J gene end by 2 bases; junction bases not matched to a gene: 7. CDR3 residues: CASSPIDRDTDTQYF. The CDR3 DNA follows: TGCGCCAGCAGCCCCATAGACAGGGACACAGATACGCAGTATTTT.

This clonotype was observed many times. The chain couples TRBV12-3 or TRBV12-4 to TRBJ2-3; 10 nucleotides align to TRBD2. The CDR3 is 15 amino acids. V trimming: 5 bases; J trimming: 0 bases; junction bases outside the gene matches: 2. CDR3 in DNA: TGTGCCAGCAGTCAACTAGCGGGGAGCACAGATACGCAGTATTTT. It translates to CASSQLAGSTDTQYF.

This clonotype was found many times. This chain connects TRBV25-1 to TRBJ2-2, with TRBD1 identical over 7 bases. Germline V lookup: CDR1 MGHDK, CDR2 SYGVNS. J was trimmed by 1 base and V by 1 base; bases with no gene match: 9. This CDR3 region has 18 residues. The CDR3 region has the DNA TGTGCCAGCAGTGAATTGGAGGAGGACAGGTTGAACACCGGGGAGCTGTTTTTT. Translated, it gives CASSELEEDRLNTGELFF.

This clonotype has at least ten counts. This rearrangement joins TRBV7-8 to TRBJ2-2; no clear D. Trimming removed 1 base at V and 4 bases at J, with 4 bases between. In germline, CDR1 is SGHVS, CDR2 FQNEAQ. The CDR3 is 13 residues long. CDR3 sequence: CASSLEGTGELFF. The CDR3 coding sequence is TGTGCCAGCAGCTTAGAAGGCACCGGGGAGCTGTTTTTT.

This rearrangement joins TRBV27 to TRBJ2-7; 7 bases match TRBD2. CDR3 size: 14 residues. V trimming: 3 bases; J trimming: 2 bases; junction bases outside the gene matches: 4. Germline loops: CDR1 MNHEY, CDR2 SMNVEV (reference sequence). CDR3 coding DNA: TGTGCCAGCAGTTTCGGGGCGGGAGCCTACGAGCAGTACTTC. Translation: CASSFGAGAYEQYF.

The chain combines TRBV4-2 with TRBJ2-5, with TRBD2 matching 7 bases. V shed 2 bases, J shed 4 bases, and the junction held 7 bases outside the gene matches. The CDR3 sequence is 15 residues long. Germline loops: CDR1 LGHNA, CDR2 YNFKEQ. The CDR3 nucleotides are TGTGCCAGCAGCCAACGGCCGGGAGGAGGAGAGACCCAGTACTTC. This encodes CASSQRPGGGETQYF.

This chain connects TRBV20-1 to TRBJ2-5, with D possibly being TRBD1 or TRBD2 (5 bases each). This CDR3 has 14 residues. From germline, CDR1 is DFQATT and CDR2 SNEGSKA (reference sequence). With 0 bases removed from V and 3 bases from J, the gap between germline ends came to 11 bases. CDR3 sequence reads: CSARDGTEEETQYF. DNA for the CDR3: TGCAGTGCTAGAGATGGGACGGAGGAAGAGACCCAGTACTTC.